The 17 T cell receptor beta chains listed next were all sequenced from one sample in a study of cytomegalovirus exposure and HLA in healthy donors. Primers: 60 Vbeta forward and 13 Jbeta reverse. TCRdb's copy holds only in-frame clones and misses some; the assay was immunoSEQ multiplex PCR. The table lists under 150,000 clones, 60% to 85% of them singletons. The sample comprised PBMCs. The receptors come from a man between 18 and 35 years old in good health and CMV-seronegative.

The V gene is TRBV7-2, the J gene TRBJ2-2, with TRBD2 identical over 8 bases. CDR3 length: 16 residues. Germline CDR1 reads SGHTA; CDR2 reads FQGNSA. V was pared by 3 bases and J by 6 bases, with 9 bases of the junction left unmatched. Here the CDR3 DNA reads TGTGCCAGCAGCTTCCGGGGGGGCCAAGAGGCCGGGGAGCTGTTTTTT. Its translation: CASSFRGGQEAGELFF.

This clone was found a few times. Here the CDR3 reads CAWSARGRGIVQPQHF. DNA for the CDR3: TGTGCCTGGAGTGCGAGGGGCAGGGGAATCGTCCAGCCCCAGCATTTT. The chain couples TRBV30 to TRBJ1-5; D perhaps matches TRBD1 (6 bases). The CDR3 totals 16 residues. V was cut by 1 base and J by 7 bases, with 20 bases left in between. Germline CDR1 GTSNPN, CDR2 SVGIG (reference sequence).

The chain couples TRBV10-3 to TRBJ1-2, with D tentatively TRBD1 (6 bases). V was cut by 6 bases and J by 8 bases, with 10 bases left in between. Germline assignment: CDR1 ENHRY and CDR2 SYGVKD. This CDR3 contains 11 residues. Here the CDR3 DNA reads TGTGCCATCAGGGGGGCGGAAGGCTACACCTTC. It codes for CAIRGAEGYTF.

The chain combines TRBV5-8 with TRBJ1-3, with 7 bases fitting TRBD1. V dropped 0 bases and J dropped 9; count of bases not matched to a gene: 9. The CDR3 is 15 amino acids. Germline values: CDR1 SGHTS, CDR2 YDEGEE. Written as DNA, the CDR3 is TGTGCCAGCAGCTTGGGAACCGGGACAGTAGTCACCATATATTTT. Encoded protein: CASSLGTGTVVTIYF.

As concerns this clone: A read error may account for a junction end that differs from germline. The chain employs TRBV7-9 and TRBJ1-1, with a possible D match to TRBD1 (6 bases). This CDR3 is 17 amino acids long. In germline, CDR1 is SEHNR, CDR2 FQNEAQ (reference sequence). The CDR3 here is CSSSSTLTGSWGTEAFF. CDR3 nucleotides: TGTTCCAGCAGCTCTACTTTAACAGGGTCCTGGGGGACTGAAGCTTTCTTT.

There are a few counts of this clone. The chain employs TRBV4-3 and TRBJ1-2, with D unclear. V lost 1 base and J lost 0, with 9 bases in between. This CDR3 has 15 amino acids. Germline V gene lookup returns CDR1 LGHNA and CDR2 YSLEER. CDR3 loop: CASSQANSPNYGYTF. The DNA for the CDR3 is TGCGCCAGCAGCCAAGCTAACAGCCCTAACTATGGCTACACCTTC.

The V gene is TRBV7-2, the J gene TRBJ1-2, with TRBD1 matching over 8 bases. The CDR3 is 15 amino acids. With 2 bases clipped from V and 6 bases from J, the junction kept 8 bases outside the gene matches. Germline values: CDR1 SGHTA, CDR2 FQGNSA. CDR3 sequence: CASSLTGGGYDGYTF. CDR3 DNA: TGTGCCAGCAGCTTAACAGGGGGGGGTTACGATGGCTACACCTTC.

The chain employs TRBV7-2 and TRBJ1-1; D is undetermined. This CDR3 has 13 residues. Germline loops: CDR1 SGHTA, CDR2 FQGNSA. Trimming removed 0 bases at V and 5 bases at J, with 7 bases between. The DNA for the CDR3 is TGTGCCAGCAGCTTAGCGCCGGAGACTGAAGCTTTCTTT. It codes for CASSLAPETEAFF.

This chain links TRBV5-4 with TRBJ1-1, with 9 bases identical to TRBD1. The CDR3 totals 15 residues. The trim removed 4 bases at V and 3 bases at J, leaving 7 bases unmatched. Germline CDR1 and CDR2: SGHNT and YYREEE (reference sequence). CDR3: CASSPPGTGYTEAFF. Here the CDR3 DNA reads TGTGCCAGCAGCCCCCCAGGGACAGGGTACACTGAAGCTTTCTTT.

This chain links TRBV15 with TRBJ2-3; D is uncertain. The germline CDR1 and CDR2 sequences are LNHNV and YYDKDF (reference sequence). This CDR3 contains 13 residues. V was cut by 1 base and J by 4 bases, with 6 bases left in between. The CDR3 nucleotides are TGTGCCACCAGCAGAGTACTGTCAGATACGCAGTATTTT. As protein: CATSRVLSDTQYF.

The V call is TRBV5-6, the J call TRBJ1-2; D is ambiguous. Germline CDR1 is SGHDT and CDR2 is YYEEEE. This CDR3 contains 15 residues. V shed 0 bases and J shed 4 bases, with 13 bases lying between them. CDR3 nucleotide sequence: TGTGCCAGCAGCTTGGTGGCGACAAAAACCTATGGCTACACCTTC. Protein product: CASSLVATKTYGYTF.

V gene TRBV6-5 combines with J gene TRBJ1-2, with D perhaps TRBD1 (6 bases). The V and J ends lost 2 bases and 2 bases respectively, with 9 bases between them. Germline-derived CDR1 and CDR2 are MNHEY and SVGAGI. The CDR3 is 14 residues long. The CDR3 DNA sequence: TGTGCCAGCAGTTACGGGGACACGAACTATGGCTACACCTTC. Protein sequence: CASSYGDTNYGYTF.

Notes on this clone: The junction departs from the called germline gene at one end, perhaps through a read error. The genes are TRBV7-7 and TRBJ2-1, with 13 bases lining up with TRBD2. Germline assignment: CDR1 SSHAT and CDR2 FNYEAQ (reference sequence). The CDR3 is 14 amino acids. In nucleotides, the CDR3 is TGTGCTAGCAGCTTACTAGCGGGGGGGCATGAGCAGTTCTTC. Its translation is CASSLLAGGHEQFF.

The chain uses TRBV4-2 and TRBJ2-7, with TRBD1 identical over 7 bases. V shed 3 bases, J shed 1 base, and the junction held 3 bases outside the gene matches. This CDR3 has 14 residues. Germline V gene lookup returns CDR1 LGHNA and CDR2 YNFKEQ. The CDR3, as DNA: TGTGCCAGCAGCCAGACAGGGACGTCCTACGAGCAGTACTTC. The encoded protein is CASSQTGTSYEQYF.

V usage is TRBV10-2 and J usage is TRBJ2-5; tentative D call: TRBD2 (6 bases). The CDR3 sequence is 15 residues long. Germline V lookup: CDR1 WSHSY, CDR2 SAAADI. Trimming took 5 bases from V and 7 from J, leaving 20 bases between them. CDR3 region: CASSTATPSGGTQYF. The CDR3 DNA follows: TGCGCCAGCAGTACCGCTACCCCCTCCGGGGGGACCCAGTACTTC.

The chain uses TRBV5-4 and TRBJ2-1; TRBD1 is a possible D gene (5 bases). This CDR3 is built from 13 residues. Germline assignment: CDR1 SGHNT and CDR2 YYREEE (reference sequence). V dropped 4 bases and J dropped 8 bases, with 13 bases sitting between them. The CDR3 region is CASSPGYRDEQFF. CDR3 bases: TGTGCCAGCAGCCCAGGGTATCGGGATGAGCAGTTCTTC.

V is TRBV19 and J is TRBJ1-5, with D maybe TRBD1 (5 bases). Germline loops: CDR1 LNHDA, CDR2 SQIVND (reference sequence). Between the trimmed V and J ends, which lost 2 bases and 0 bases, there was a span of 11 bases. CDR3 length: 16 residues. This CDR3 is CASSIIPQGSNQPQHF. The CDR3 nucleotides read TGTGCCAGTAGTATAATCCCCCAGGGTAGCAATCAGCCCCAGCATTTT.